Listed here are 8 T cell receptor beta chains from one sample, sequenced in a study of blood T cell repertoires in COVID-19 (dated by TCRdb to 2018 to 2020). Receptor amplification or capture employed the immunoSEQ multiplex PCR assay. Here the immuneACCESS table is served through TCRdb, limited to in-frame sequences with V and J called. Missing clones are a known gap in these copies; in checked studies unresolved V genes cover under half, and the rest lacks a known reason. The sample data list about 210,000 clones, and 81% of these were observed just once. The ten largest clones represent 8% to 9.5% of the sample. Input material: PBMCs or T cells enriched from blood (not recorded which). The receptors were gathered from a woman aged 45-60 years with acute COVID-19.

CDR3 protein: CASSQDRLISNQPQHF. In nucleotides, the CDR3 is TGTGCCAGCAGTCAAGACAGGCTTATTAGCAATCAGCCCCAGCATTTT. The chain uses TRBV6-2 or TRBV6-3 and TRBJ1-5, with a possible D match to TRBD1 (6 bases). Germline-derived CDR1 and CDR2 are MNHEY and SVGEGT. Trimming removed 5 bases from V and 0 bases from J, with 14 bases in between. The CDR3 is 16 amino acids.

This clone was found once. The rearrangement links TRBV7-9 to TRBJ1-1; 7 bases are a match to TRBD1. After removal of 2 bases from V and 4 bases from J, the junction contained 4 bases not matched to a gene. Germline assignment: CDR1 SEHNR and CDR2 FQNEAQ (reference sequence). The CDR3 consists of 14 residues. The CDR3 nucleotides read TGTGCCAGCAGCTTAAAGGGGGCAGGCACTGAAGCTTTCTTT. Residues: CASSLKGAGTEAFF. The variable domain in full, completed from reference TRBV7-9 and TRBJ1-1, reads DTGVSQNPRHKITKRGQNVTFRCDPISEHNRLYWYRQTLGQGPEFLTYFQNEAQLEKSRLLSDRFSAERPKGSFSTLEIQRTEQGDSAMYLCASSLKGAGTEAFFGQGTRLTVV.

V is TRBV29-1 and J is TRBJ2-1; D perhaps matches TRBD2 (6 bases). The germline CDR1 and CDR2 sequences are SQVTM and ANQGSEA. The CDR3 extends over 11 amino acids. The V end was cut by 3 bases, the J end by 10 bases, with 10 bases between. CDR3: CSVEVTREQFF. In DNA form, the CDR3 reads TGCAGCGTTGAGGTGACTAGAGAGCAGTTCTTC.

The chain couples TRBV12-3 or TRBV12-4 to TRBJ1-6; D is unresolved. The CDR3 runs 13 residues. Trimming took off 3 bases at V and 9 bases at J, with 9 bases between the two ends. CDR3 sequence (DNA): TGTGCCAGCAGTTTGTCGGGGTCTTCACCCCTCCACTTT. This translates into CASSLSGSSPLHF.

The chain joins TRBV24-1 to TRBJ2-5; weak D call: TRBD2 (5 bases). The CDR3 has 13 residues. The germline V gene has CDR1 KGHDR and CDR2 SFDVKD. Trimming stripped 5 bases from V and 5 bases from J, with 11 bases between. This CDR3 reads CATSALGVETQYF. The CDR3 bases are TGTGCCACCAGTGCCCTCGGGGTGGAGACCCAGTACTTC.

The chain has TRBV11-3 and TRBJ2-7, with D perhaps matching TRBD1 (6 bases). The CDR3 length is 15 residues. Trimming removed 5 bases at V and 3 bases at J, with 17 bases between. Germline V gene lookup returns CDR1 SGHNT and CDR2 YENEEA. CDR3 loop: CASSPRDTGRYEQYF. For the CDR3, the DNA is TGTGCCAGCAGCCCCCGGGACACTGGGCGCTACGAGCAGTACTTC.

The CDR3 reads CASSLASTGPTDTQYF. The CDR3 nucleotides read TGCGCCAGCAGCTTGGCCAGTACAGGACCCACAGATACGCAGTATTTT. The rearrangement joins TRBV5-1 to TRBJ2-3, with D tentatively TRBD1 (5 bases). Looked up from germline, CDR1 is SGHRS and CDR2 is YFSETQ. V dropped 0 bases and J dropped 2 bases, with 13 bases sitting between them. The CDR3 spans 16 residues.

This clone has only a few counts. This rearrangement joins TRBV4-3 to TRBJ2-7; D is perhaps TRBD2 (5 bases). V lost 4 bases and J lost 1, with 11 bases in between. In germline, CDR1 is LGHNA, CDR2 YSLEER. This CDR3 spans 14 amino acids. CDR3 DNA sequence: TGCGCCAGCAGCCTCCTACCGGGGTCCTACGAGCAGTACTTC. It yields the protein CASSLLPGSYEQYF.